This is a list of T cell receptor beta chains from one sample in a study of blood T cell repertoires in COVID-19. Assay used: immunoSEQ multiplex PCR; TCRdb lists only in-frame clones, some missing. The table has a few hundred thousand clones, roughly 84% seen once. Sequencing was carried out using PBMCs or T cells enriched from blood (not recorded which). Source of these receptors: a woman in her forties who had recovered from COVID-19. Both conserved end residues are trimmed from each CDR3.

len,j_gene,v_gene,CDR3aa
14,TRBJ2-1,TRBV24-1,ATSDFGLAGGNEQF
12,TRBJ1-2,TRBV9,ASSSRTGPYGYT
12,TRBJ1-3,TRBV18,ASSPGLSGNTIY
10,TRBJ2-2,TRBV2,AGGQYTGELF
14,TRBJ1-3,TRBV3-1/TRBV3-2,ASSGSDRPVGNTIY
15,TRBJ2-2,TRBV18,ASSPLLAGPNTGELF
12,TRBJ2-3,TRBV19,ASSTPRVTDTQY
13,TRBJ2-7,TRBV27,ASSYRASGTYEQY
13,TRBJ2-3,TRBV13,ASSPRTSATDTQY
11,TRBJ1-5,TRBV30,AWSGSNNQPQH
14,TRBJ2-1,TRBV11-2,ASSLVLAGGHNEQF
14,TRBJ2-3,TRBV9,ASSGRGEGPTDTQY
12,TRBJ1-2,TRBV30,AWSTQTGRGGYT
16,TRBJ2-1,TRBV11-3,ASGGRTEAGLRDNEQF
11,TRBJ1-2,TRBV7-2,ASSFTGGYGYT
12,TRBJ2-7,TRBV6-5,ASRPQGTSYEQY
12,TRBJ2-7,TRBV6-5,ASLPAGVAYEQY
11,TRBJ2-3,TRBV28,ASSSGSGDTQY
12,TRBJ1-4,TRBV5-1,ASSFGRVGEKLF
11,TRBJ1-1,TRBV6-5,ASSQYRDTEAF
11,TRBJ2-1,TRBV5-6,ASSPDSYNEQF
12,TRBJ2-1,TRBV28,ASSSSGEYNEQF
11,TRBJ1-2,TRBV7-8,ASSSGQGDGYT
18,TRBJ2-3,TRBV6-4,ASSDRDAGTSGRTTDTQY
13,TRBJ2-5,TRBV7-9,ASSSTGLGKETQY
13,TRBJ2-2,TRBV2,ASRQGGSGTGELF
11,TRBJ2-2,TRBV29-1,SVEMGEAGELF
11,TRBJ2-5,TRBV6-5,ASSVSGRETQY
12,TRBJ1-4,TRBV9,ASSPGQGVGKLF
14,TRBJ1-3,TRBV9,ASSVATGNSGNTIY
14,TRBJ2-1,TRBV5-4,ASSPTTTSGYNEQF
13,TRBJ1-2,TRBV4-1,ASSQDPRGGSGYT
12,TRBJ1-5,TRBV18,ASVQGVGNQPQH
14,TRBJ2-2,TRBV24-1,ATGPSGSANTGELF
12,TRBJ1-5,TRBV28,ASTLSRGLQPQH
9,TRBJ1-1,TRBV18,ASSPRTEAF
13,TRBJ2-3,TRBV14,ASSQDRISTDTQY
11,TRBJ1-1,TRBV27,ASRWGGGTEAF
13,TRBJ2-7,TRBV28,ASSLREPGHYEQY
13,TRBJ2-1,TRBV7-9,ASSQTSGSEYEQF
13,TRBJ2-3,TRBV4-3,ASSQDLLTTDTQY
12,TRBJ1-1,TRBV2,ASSEVRVVTEAF
14,TRBJ2-2,TRBV2,ASSDRLAGVIGELF
15,TRBJ1-3,TRBV5-4,ASSPLGGQGAGNTIY
14,TRBJ2-7,TRBV7-2,ASSSSGTSGFYEQY
17,TRBJ2-6,TRBV6-2/TRBV6-3,ASSRTGLAVVGGANVLT